A selection of T cell receptor beta chains follows, all from one sample in a study of OX40 agonist ivuxolimab in advanced cancers. Only in-frame clones appear in the TCRdb table, and some are missing; sequencing was by immunoSEQ multiplex PCR. Counted here are fewer than 85,000 clones, approximately 86% occurring once; the ten biggest clones make up approximately 2%. Sequences were derived from CD4+ or CD8+ T cells sorted from blood, sampled in a trial of the OX40 agonist ivuxolimab. The receptors were sampled from an adult with an advanced solid tumor such as melanoma, head and neck, liver or kidney cancer. Both conserved end residues are part of each CDR3. A D gene is named only where the DNA matches it firmly. For some rows the clone size is stated as once, few or many, or as a class when expanded; others skip it.

d_call clone_size j_call v_call cdr3_aa cdr3_nt
- - TRBJ1-1 TRBV7-4 CASSPGHVWTEAFF TGTGCCAGCAGCCCCGGACATGTGTGGACTGAAGCTTTCTTT
- - TRBJ2-6 TRBV6-5 CASTQGAGANVLTF TGTGCCAGCACCCAAGGGGCTGGGGCCAACGTCCTGACTTTC
- - TRBJ2-2 TRBV5-4 CASSLEGLANTGELFF TGTGCCAGCAGCTTGGAAGGTCTCGCGAACACCGGGGAGCTGTTTTTT
- - TRBJ1-1 TRBV19 CASSAPGPNTEAFF TGTGCCAGTAGTGCCCCCGGACCGAACACTGAAGCTTTCTTT
- - TRBJ2-3 TRBV11-2 CASSDQGRADTQYF TGTGCCAGCAGCGATCAGGGGAGAGCAGATACGCAGTATTTT
- - TRBJ2-7 TRBV25-1 CASSELSVGHEQYF TGTGCCAGCAGTGAATTAAGTGTAGGCCACGAGCAGTACTTC
TRBD1 once TRBJ2-3 TRBV5-8 CASRLTGAADTQYF TGTGCCAGCAGGTTAACAGGGGCGGCGGATACGCAGTATTTT
TRBD1 - TRBJ2-5 TRBV7-2 CASSLQTGGGETQYF TGTGCCAGCAGCTTACAGACAGGGGGGGGTGAGACCCAGTACTTC
- - TRBJ2-7 TRBV28 CAIQTAYRSYEQYF TGTGCCATCCAGACTGCCTACCGCTCCTACGAGCAGTACTTC
- - TRBJ2-7 TRBV10-3 CAISDPERTYEQYF TGTGCCATCAGTGACCCCGAGAGGACCTACGAGCAGTACTTC
- - TRBJ2-5 TRBV5-1 CASSLGTRVQETQYF TGCGCCAGCAGCTTGGGTACGCGGGTCCAAGAGACCCAGTACTTC
TRBD1 - TRBJ2-1 TRBV7-9 CASSPQGATYNEQFF TGTGCCAGCAGCCCACAGGGGGCAACCTACAATGAGCAGTTCTTC
- - TRBJ1-4 TRBV19 CASSPQVNEKLFF TGTGCCAGTAGTCCTCAGGTCAATGAAAAACTGTTTTTT
- - TRBJ2-6 TRBV7-3 CASSLSSGANVLTF TGTGCCAGCAGCTTATCTTCTGGGGCCAACGTCCTGACTTTC
- - TRBJ2-7 TRBV10-1 CASSESAGSYEQYF TGCGCCAGCAGTGAGTCCGCGGGATCCTACGAGCAGTACTTC
- - TRBJ2-1 TRBV5-1 CASSLVGTQSYNEQFF TGCGCCAGCAGCTTGGTCGGGACACAGTCCTACAATGAGCAGTTCTTC
- - TRBJ1-1 TRBV30 CAWSVLVRDGEAFF TGTGCCTGGAGTGTACTTGTCAGGGACGGTGAAGCTTTCTTT
- - TRBJ1-4 TRBV19 CASSRGRMATNEKLFF TGTGCCAGTAGCAGAGGGAGAATGGCAACTAATGAAAAACTGTTTTTT
- - TRBJ1-3 TRBV15 CAISRDHGNTIYF TGTGCCATCAGCAGAGATCATGGGAACACCATATATTTT
TRBD1 - TRBJ1-2 TRBV4-1 CASSDRDRANYGYTF TGCGCCAGCAGCGACCGGGACAGGGCTAACTATGGCTACACCTTC
TRBD1 - TRBJ1-4 TRBV5-4 CASSFGTDDKLFF TGTGCCAGCAGCTTTGGGACAGACGATAAACTGTTTTTT
- - TRBJ2-5 TRBV29-1 CSVGGRNQETQYF TGCAGCGTTGGGGGGCGGAACCAAGAGACCCAGTACTTC
- - TRBJ2-2 TRBV9 CASSVRAGELFF TGTGCCAGCAGCGTACGTGCCGGGGAGCTGTTTTTT
TRBD1 - TRBJ1-5 TRBV19 CASRGRQGVSQPQHF TGTGCCAGTAGGGGTAGACAGGGAGTAAGCCAGCCCCAGCATTTT
TRBD2 - TRBJ2-5 TRBV7-6 CARGGLAGSQETQYF TGTGCCAGGGGAGGACTAGCGGGGTCCCAAGAGACCCAGTACTTC
- - TRBJ1-2 TRBV15 CATSRGQGDYGYTF TGTGCCACCAGCAGAGGCCAGGGTGACTATGGCTACACCTTC
TRBD2 - TRBJ2-1 TRBV5-1 CASSSLGAGEYNEQFF TGCGCCAGCAGCTCCCTTGGGGCGGGGGAGTACAATGAGCAGTTCTTC
- - TRBJ2-3 TRBV7-2 CASSHSGLGVGTQYF TGTGCCAGCAGCCATTCGGGACTGGGAGTGGGGACGCAGTATTTT
- - TRBJ2-3 TRBV2 CASSSTGRDTQYF TGTGCCAGCAGTTCCACGGGCAGGGATACGCAGTATTTT
TRBD1 - TRBJ1-1 TRBV20-1 CSAGDSRAFF TGCAGTGCGGGGGACAGCCGAGCTTTCTTT
TRBD1 - TRBJ2-1 TRBV7-2 CASSSWTGKNEQFF TGTGCCAGCAGCTCATGGACAGGGAAAAATGAGCAGTTCTTC
TRBD1 once TRBJ1-4 TRBV25-1 CASSDPHRGINEKLFF TGTGCCAGCAGTGATCCCCACAGGGGCATTAATGAAAAACTGTTTTTT
- - TRBJ1-4 TRBV19 CASSEAQLTNEKLFF TGTGCCAGTAGTGAGGCGCAACTCACTAATGAAAAACTGTTTTTT
- few TRBJ1-4 TRBV7-2 CASSANRGRNEKLFF TGTGCCAGCAGCGCAAATCGGGGGCGTAATGAAAAACTGTTTTTT
TRBD1 - TRBJ1-2 TRBV5-3 CASSRTSGGVDGYTF TGTGCCAGCAGCCGGACCTCAGGGGGAGTTGATGGCTACACCTTC
TRBD1 - TRBJ2-6 TRBV6-5 CASSQQGARANVLTF TGTGCCAGCAGTCAGCAGGGGGCGCGGGCCAACGTCCTGACTTTC
- - TRBJ1-1 TRBV6-5 CASSETVNTEAFF TGTGCCAGCAGTGAGACAGTGAACACTGAAGCTTTCTTT
- once TRBJ2-1 TRBV7-3 CASSRSGTKYNEQFF TGTGCCAGCAGCCGATCCGGGACGAAGTACAATGAGCAGTTCTTC
- - TRBJ1-6 TRBV5-1 CASSLGDTEGGSPLHF TGCGCCAGCAGCTTGGGGGACACAGAGGGTGGTTCACCCCTCCACTTT
- - TRBJ2-7 TRBV19 CASSIAHSYTYEQYF TGTGCCAGTAGTATAGCCCACAGCTATACCTACGAGCAGTACTTC
- - TRBJ2-7 TRBV9 CASSVAAESYEQYF TGTGCCAGCAGCGTAGCTGCCGAGAGCTACGAGCAGTACTTC
TRBD2 - TRBJ2-3 TRBV6-5 CASRKSGGVGDTQYF TGTGCCAGCAGGAAAAGCGGGGGGGTTGGAGATACGCAGTATTTT
TRBD1 - TRBJ1-1 TRBV19 CASRTGTENTEAFF TGTGCCAGTAGAACCGGGACAGAGAACACTGAAGCTTTCTTT
- - TRBJ1-4 TRBV7-9 CASSPAGVSNEKLFF TGTGCCAGCAGCCCGGCGGGGGTGTCTAATGAAAAACTGTTTTTT
- - TRBJ1-1 TRBV27 CASSIPGNTEAFF TGTGCCAGCAGCATCCCAGGGAACACTGAAGCTTTCTTT
- few TRBJ2-5 TRBV19 CASSRVGHQETQYF TGTGCCAGTAGTAGAGTAGGCCACCAAGAGACCCAGTACTTC
- - TRBJ1-4 TRBV5-4 CASSLAGRHEKLFF TGTGCCAGCAGCTTGGCGGGTCGTCATGAAAAACTGTTTTTT
- few TRBJ2-5 TRBV2 CASSEGGPETQYF TGTGCCAGCAGTGAAGGAGGGCCAGAGACCCAGTACTTC
- - TRBJ2-2 TRBV6-6 CASTPSGTTGELFF TGTGCCAGCACCCCATCTGGGACGACCGGGGAGCTGTTTTTT
- - TRBJ1-2 TRBV28 CASSLRRGYTF TGTGCCAGCAGTTTGAGGCGGGGCTACACCTTC
TRBD1 - TRBJ2-5 TRBV7-2 CASSPQTGAQETQYF TGTGCCAGCAGCCCACAAACAGGGGCCCAAGAGACCCAGTACTTC
- once TRBJ1-2 TRBV30 CAWSSLTANGGYTF TGTGCCTGGAGTTCCCTGACGGCTAACGGGGGCTACACCTTC
- - TRBJ2-3 TRBV6-1 CASSRRDTQYF TGTGCCAGCAGTAGGAGAGATACGCAGTATTTT
- once TRBJ1-3 TRBV4-2 CASSPDRRGNTIYF TGTGCCAGCAGCCCCGACAGACGAGGAAACACCATATATTTT
TRBD2 - TRBJ2-3 TRBV15 CATSRAGLAGTPDTQYF TGTGCCACCAGCAGAGCTGGACTAGCGGGGACCCCAGATACGCAGTATTTT